What follows are 19 T cell receptor beta chains derived from one specimen sequenced in a study of radiation and T cells in renal cell carcinoma. Sample time point: blood 2 weeks post-SBRT. The treatment is: 15 Gy SBRT to primary tumor, nephrectomy 4 weeks later. The assay was immunoSEQ multiplex PCR, and TCRdb's table has in-frame clones only and misses some. The data show around 120,000 clones, 75% to 90% seen once. Sample: blood, taken from a patient whose treatment included radiotherapy and nephrectomy. All receptors derive from an older woman with renal cell carcinoma.

V and J are TRBV30 and TRBJ2-7; TRBD2 aligns across 13 bases. Germline assignment: CDR1 GTSNPN and CDR2 SVGIG (reference sequence). The CDR3 runs 12 residues. Trimming took 8 bases from V and 4 from J; bases not matched to a gene: 2. CDR3 sequence: CATGLAGYEQYF. The CDR3, as DNA: TGTGCCACGGGACTAGCGGGGTACGAGCAGTACTTC.

V gene TRBV2 combines with J gene TRBJ2-2; D might be TRBD2 (5 bases). Trimming removed 8 bases at V and 5 bases at J, with 9 bases between. There are 12 residues in the CDR3. Germline lookup yields CDR1 SNHLY and CDR2 FYNNEI. The CDR3 here is CASGGRTGELFF. DNA of the CDR3: TGTGCCAGCGGAGGTCGAACCGGGGAGCTGTTTTTT. The whole variable domain, filled in from reference TRBV2 and TRBJ2-2, reads EPEVTQTPSHQVTQMGQEVILRCVPISNHLYFYWYRQILGQKVEFLVSFYNNEISEKSEIFDDQFSVERPDGSNFTLKIRSTKLEDSAMYFCASGGRTGELFFGEGSRLTVL.

This chain links TRBV4-2 with TRBJ1-3; D gene uncertain. Trimming cost V 1 base and J 0 bases, with 10 bases left between them. The CDR3 is made up of 16 amino acids. Germline lookup yields CDR1 LGHNA and CDR2 YNFKEQ. As DNA, the CDR3 is TGTGCCAGCAGCCAAGGGGCTGTAGTCTCTGGAAACACCATATATTTT. This encodes CASSQGAVVSGNTIYF.

This chain connects TRBV7-9 to TRBJ1-1; maybe TRBD1 (5 bases). CDR1 SEHNR and CDR2 FQNEAQ come from the germline V gene (reference sequence). The CDR3 runs to 16 residues. The germline V and J ends were trimmed by 2 bases and 7 bases, with 20 bases remaining between them. Here the CDR3 reads CASSLPYQGLASEAFF. DNA of the CDR3: TGTGCCAGCAGCTTACCCTACCAGGGACTGGCAAGTGAAGCTTTCTTT.

This clone was observed a few times. The V gene is TRBV6-1, the J gene TRBJ2-7; D might be TRBD2 (5 bases). CDR1 MNHNS and CDR2 SASEGT come from the germline V gene. The germline V and J ends were trimmed by 7 bases and 2 bases, with 18 bases remaining between them. The CDR3 contains 15 residues. CDR3 region: CASTSGSLVPYEQYF. The CDR3 DNA sequence: TGTGCCAGCACCTCGGGAAGCCTCGTTCCCTACGAGCAGTACTTC.

V and J are TRBV11-2 and TRBJ1-2; possible D gene TRBD1, 6 bases. Germline values: CDR1 SGHAT, CDR2 FQNNGV. The CDR3 totals 14 residues. V lost 4 bases and J 4 bases, leaving 13 bases between the germline ends. The CDR3 sequence: CASSSLTGSYGYTF. In nucleotides, the CDR3 is TGTGCCAGCAGCTCTCTGACAGGAAGCTATGGCTACACCTTC.

This clone has more than one count but fewer than ten. The chain employs TRBV5-4 and TRBJ1-1, with D unresolved. Germline V CDR1 and CDR2: SGHNT, YYREEE (reference sequence). The CDR3 sequence is 13 residues long. V lost 2 bases to trimming and J lost 0 bases, with 5 bases between them. The DNA for the CDR3 is TGTGCCAGCAGCTTTCGCTTGAACACTGAAGCTTTCTTT. This translates into CASSFRLNTEAFF.

The chain joins TRBV29-1 to TRBJ2-6, with TRBD1 matching 11 bases. Per germline, CDR1 SQVTM and CDR2 ANQGSEA. Losses at the gene ends were 5 bases for V and 4 bases for J; bases not matched to a gene: 7. The CDR3 is 16 amino acids. CDR3 protein: CSVSGQGAPGANVLTF. The CDR3, as DNA: TGCAGCGTTTCTGGACAGGGGGCACCCGGGGCCAACGTCCTGACTTTC.

This clone was detected only a few times. V is TRBV11-2 and J is TRBJ1-1, with D unclear. The CDR3 length is 14 residues. Germline assignment: CDR1 SGHAT and CDR2 FQNNGV. The V end lost 6 bases, the J end lost 1 base, and 12 bases lay between the germline ends. The CDR3 bases are TGTGCCAGCAGGTTGTGGATCTCGAACACTGAAGCTTTCTTT. It encodes CASRLWISNTEAFF.

This clone was detected a few times. V is TRBV6-6 and J is TRBJ1-1; D unclear. V was shortened by 7 bases and J by 3 bases, with 9 bases between the two germline ends. The CDR3 is 12 amino acids. Germline V gene data show CDR1 as MNHNY and CDR2 as SVGAGI (reference sequence). The CDR3 protein is CASIKRYTEAFF. The CDR3 region has the DNA TGTGCCAGCATCAAGAGGTACACTGAAGCTTTCTTT.

V is TRBV6-4 and J is TRBJ1-2; TRBD1 is a possible D gene (6 bases). The CDR3 sequence is 15 residues long. In germline, CDR1 is MRHNA, CDR2 SNTAGT. The ends were cut back, 0 bases at V and 8 bases at J, with 16 bases in the middle. CDR3 protein: CASSDSGHSSRGYTF. The DNA for the CDR3 is TGTGCCAGCAGTGACTCGGGACATTCCTCTAGGGGCTACACCTTC.

This clone has a single count. The chain carries TRBV7-9 and TRBJ2-5; 10 bases map to TRBD1. With V trimmed by 2 bases and J by 6 bases, 9 bases remained unmatched. The CDR3 has 16 residues. CDR1 is SEHNR, CDR2 FQNEAQ, per germline (reference sequence). DNA for the CDR3: TGTGCCAGCAGCTTACACCGACAGGGGGCAGGTCAGACCCAGTACTTC. This encodes CASSLHRQGAGQTQYF.

CDR3 sequence (DNA): TGCGCCAGCAGCCATCGGGACACAACTAATGAAAAACTGTTTTTT. Translated: CASSHRDTTNEKLFF. This rearrangement joins TRBV4-1 to TRBJ1-4, with D perhaps matching TRBD1 (6 bases). Per germline, CDR1 MGHRA and CDR2 YSYEKL. Trimming removed 3 bases from V and 0 bases from J, with 8 bases in between. CDR3 size: 15 residues.

The V and J genes are TRBV11-2 and TRBJ2-5; the D gene is possibly TRBD2 (6 bases). Deletions cut 0 bases from V and 9 bases from J, with 11 bases between. In germline, CDR1 is SGHAT, CDR2 FQNNGV. This CDR3 contains 13 residues. CDR3 sequence: CASSLEASGAQYF. The CDR3, as DNA: TGTGCCAGCAGCTTAGAAGCTTCGGGAGCCCAGTACTTC.

The chain employs TRBV4-1 and TRBJ1-2; TRBD1 matches at 10 bases. The CDR3 runs 15 residues. V was clipped by 4 bases and J by 5 bases; unmatched bases: 7. Germline values: CDR1 MGHRA, CDR2 YSYEKL. CDR3 sequence reads: CASSPRTGGIYGYTF. In nucleotides, the CDR3 is TGCGCCAGCAGCCCCCGGACAGGGGGTATTTATGGCTACACCTTC.

This clone is a singleton in its sample. CDR3 sequence reads: CASSLVSEQYF. CDR3 in DNA: TGTGCCAGCAGCTTAGTAAGCGAGCAGTACTTC. The V gene is TRBV11-2, the J gene TRBJ2-7; D gene uncertain. CDR3 size: 11 residues. The V gene lost 1 base and the J gene lost 6 bases, with 4 bases spanning the gap. Germline CDR1 is SGHAT and CDR2 is FQNNGV.

This clone appeared a few times. The rearrangement joins TRBV10-3 to TRBJ1-1, with D maybe TRBD1 (5 bases). V was shortened by 2 bases and J by 5 bases, with 9 bases between the two germline ends. The CDR3 loop spans 13 amino acids. CDR1 is ENHRY, CDR2 SYGVKD, per germline. The CDR3 reads CAISEGGDTEAFF. The CDR3, as DNA: TGTGCCATCAGTGAGGGGGGGGATACTGAAGCTTTCTTT.

The chain couples TRBV5-1 to TRBJ2-3, with TRBD2 matching over 9 bases. Germline trimming cut 0 bases from V and 0 bases from J; bases unmatched to any gene: 11. CDR3 length: 19 residues. Germline V gives CDR1 SGHRS, CDR2 YFSETQ. The CDR3 protein is CASSLGGSGRATSTDTQYF. The CDR3 region has the DNA TGCGCCAGCAGCTTGGGTGGTAGCGGGAGAGCAACTAGCACAGATACGCAGTATTTT.

This clone was counted between two and nine times. The rearrangement joins TRBV5-4 to TRBJ1-4, with D perhaps TRBD1 (5 bases). V lost 0 bases to trimming and J lost 8 bases, with 14 bases between them. The germline CDR1 and CDR2 sequences are SGHNT and YYREEE (reference sequence). This CDR3 spans 15 amino acids. The CDR3 region has the DNA TGTGCCAGCAGCTTGGGTACCAACTCAGGGGAAAAACTGTTTTTT. This translates into CASSLGTNSGEKLFF.